The entry below describes one T cell receptor (beta chain). The antigen is unknown. These data originate in a study of CD8 T cells in Susac syndrome. Whole-study results and caveats: The authors acknowledged that their TCR sequencing and HLA analysis involved a relatively small number of individuals.

With random hexamers, reverse transcription was performed on about 0.45 to 1 ug of RNA. TCR beta CDR3 was amplified by immunoSEQ covering 54 Vbeta and 13 Jbeta. TCRdb passed the immunoSEQ multiplex PCR reads through MiXCR, listing each CDR3 protein once. Here the sample spans 170,000 or so distinct CDR3 sequences, roughly 92% being singletons. Germline lookup yields CDR1 SGHDN and CDR2 FVKESK. The CDR3 consists of 13 residues. Trimming at V came to 2 bases and at J to 10 bases, leaving 4 bases not matched to a gene. From blood CD8+ and CD4+ T cells, TCR beta sequences were generated. Bulk CD8+ and CD4+ cells came from magnetic negative isolation; CD8+ TEMRA by FACS.

The sequence derives from a human donor with multiple sclerosis. The J gene is TRBJ2-1, the V gene TRBV14; 8 bases agree with TRBD2. Sequencing was done on a sample of CD4+ T cells from PBMCs. The CDR3 region is CASSQSGSKEQFF. In DNA form, the CDR3 reads TGTGCCAGCAGCCAAAGCGGGAGCAAGGAGCAGTTCTTC.